The 3 T cell receptor beta chains presented below share a single source sample, sequenced in a study of patients and donors after allogeneic stem cell transplantation. TCRdb redid the calling of the RT-PCR reads with MiXCR, one entry per CDR3 protein. The data hold about 960,000 distinct CDR3 sequences, with roughly 18% observed a single time. The sequenced sample consisted of blood, either unsorted or a sorted T cell fraction (not recorded which). These TCRs come from a human donor who was either an allogeneic HSCT recipient or a stem cell or donor lymphocyte infusion donor (not recorded which). It is not recorded whose cells these are; they may come from a transplant donor.

The chain couples TRBV2 to TRBJ2-1; 13 nucleotides line up with TRBD2. Per germline, CDR1 SNHLY and CDR2 FYNNEI. J was trimmed by 0 bases and V by 4 bases; bases with no gene match: 3. The CDR3 consists of 17 residues. The CDR3 reads CASSGLAGGYSYNEQFF. The DNA of the CDR3 is TGTGCCAGCAGTGGACTAGCGGGGGGATACTCCTACAATGAGCAGTTCTTC.

Only a few counts were recorded for this clonotype. V and J are TRBV5-1 and TRBJ2-7; D perhaps matches TRBD1 (6 bases). Germline CDR1 and CDR2: SGHRS and YFSETQ. The length of the CDR3 is 16 residues. V lost 6 bases, J lost 6 bases, and 25 bases lay in between. CDR3 loop: CASTPPEQGWSGEQYF. Here the CDR3 DNA reads TGCGCCAGCACTCCCCCCGAACAGGGTTGGAGTGGCGAGCAGTACTTC.

The chain combines TRBV20-1 with TRBJ1-5; no firm D call. From germline, CDR1 is DFQATT and CDR2 SNEGSKA (reference sequence). Between the trimmed V and J ends, which lost 0 bases and 2 bases, there was a span of 11 bases. The CDR3 loop spans 15 amino acids. The DNA for the CDR3 is TGCAGTGCTAGAGATGAGGAAATTGGCAATCAGCCCCAGCATTTT. Amino acids: CSARDEEIGNQPQHF.